A selection of T cell receptor beta chains follows, all from one sample in a study of blood T cell repertoires in COVID-19. Some clones are missing from TCRdb's copy, which holds only in-frame ones; the method was immunoSEQ multiplex PCR. The sample includes roughly 100,000 clones, less than 90% seen only once; the top ten take around a sixth. The specimen sequenced was peripheral blood. All receptors derive from a woman aged 80 or over with acute or convalescent COVID-19. Each CDR3 is given with its conserved first and last residue. Each record gives: V gene, J gene, CDR3 protein.

TRBV19	TRBJ2-2	CASSIAGAGIGELFF
TRBV19	TRBJ1-2	CASVDGGGGNYGYTF
TRBV5-1	TRBJ2-5	CASWGGSQETQYF
TRBV19	TRBJ1-5	CASNNGRWTGSHQPQHF
TRBV9	TRBJ2-7	CASSVAALAGTEQYF
TRBV11-2	TRBJ1-2	CASSATGGGGYTF
TRBV27	TRBJ2-3	CASSLWRGGLGVTDTQYF
TRBV6-6	TRBJ1-3	CASSPTGSNGNTIYF
TRBV27	TRBJ2-1	CASSTVAGGYNEQFF
TRBV6-5	TRBJ1-1	CASSSRVGGAFF
TRBV5-4	TRBJ1-4	CASSPQQGLNEKLFF
TRBV5-1	TRBJ1-2	CASTLAGTAGGYTF
TRBV30	TRBJ2-7	CAWSRLGAALEQYF
TRBV6-5	TRBJ1-3	CASSPGAHSGNTIYF
TRBV28	TRBJ1-5	CASSDWDRDSNQPQHF
TRBV7-6	TRBJ1-1	CASSSGTGASISTEAFF